The rows below give T cell receptor beta chains drawn from one sample of a study of cytomegalovirus exposure and HLA in healthy donors. Libraries were prepared by immunoSEQ multiplex PCR; TCRdb keeps only in-frame clonotypes and omits some of them. The data contain roughly 160,000 clones, less than 80% of them seen just once; the ten biggest clones take up more than 4%. The specimen sequenced was PBMCs. The receptors shown here come from a man in his forties in good health and CMV-seronegative. The CDR3 runs from the conserved cysteine through the conserved F or W. The D gene is left open where the match is weak. Clone size is not always given. Where it is, it says once, few, many or a class for expanded clones.

TRBJ1-1 few . TRBV19 TGTGCCAGTAAGGTGACAGGGAACACTGAAGCTTTCTTT CASKVTGNTEAFF
TRBJ1-4 . TRBD1 TRBV28 TGTGCCAGCAGTTGGACAGGGGCAGGCGAAAAACTGTTTTTT CASSWTGAGEKLFF
TRBJ2-5 . . TRBV29-1 TGCAGCGTTGAAGAAAGGGAGAGCAGGCAAACGTGGCGGACCCAGTACTTC CSVEERESRQTWRTQYF
TRBJ2-7 . . TRBV4-1 TGCGCCAGCAGCCAAGTAAGGCTAGACGAGCAGTACTTC CASSQVRLDEQYF
TRBJ1-1 . . TRBV10-1 TGCGCCAGCAGTGAGAACAGAATGAACACTGAAGCTTTCTTT CASSENRMNTEAFF
TRBJ1-1 . . TRBV9 TGTGCCAGCAGCGTAGAAAGTATGCGAGCGAACACTGAAGCTTTCTTT CASSVESMRANTEAFF
TRBJ2-3 once . TRBV4-1 TGCGCCAGCAGCCAAGTGGGGAGGGGGGCGAACACAGATACGCAGTATTTT CASSQVGRGANTDTQYF
TRBJ1-5 few . TRBV6-1 TGTGCCAGCAGTGGAGGACAGTTCAATCAGCCCCAGCATTTT CASSGGQFNQPQHF
TRBJ2-5 . TRBD2 TRBV4-2 TGTGCCAGCAGCCAATCGGGACTAGCGGAACAAGAGACCCAGTACTTC CASSQSGLAEQETQYF
TRBJ1-1 . . TRBV6-5 TGTGCCAGCAGTTACAGCGAGAACACTGAAGCTTTCTTT CASSYSENTEAFF
TRBJ2-7 . . TRBV4-2 TGTGCCAGCAGCCAAGATGCAGGATCAACTAGCTGGTACTTC CASSQDAGSTSWYF
TRBJ1-2 few TRBD1 TRBV7-9 TGTTCCAGCAGGCCAGGGGGAGCCTTAAACTATGGCTACACCTTC CSSRPGGALNYGYTF
TRBJ2-1 . TRBD2 TRBV7-3 TGTGCCAGCAGCCCAGGGACTAGCGACTACAATGAGCAGTTCTTC CASSPGTSDYNEQFF
TRBJ1-6 . . TRBV11-2 TGTGCCAGCAGCTTAGATCAGGTCTATTCACTCCTCCACTTT CASSLDQVYSLLHF
TRBJ2-3 . . TRBV13 TGTGCCAGCAGCGAAGCAACAGGGTTTGATACGCAGTATTTT CASSEATGFDTQYF
TRBJ2-7 . TRBD2 TRBV19 TGTGCCAGTAGTCCTCGAAATAGCGGGGGGGCCTTTAAAGACGAGCAGTACTTC CASSPRNSGGAFKDEQYF
TRBJ1-5 . . TRBV19 TGTGCCAGTAGTGCCCTACAGGGAAGAAGCAATCAGCCCCAGCATTTT CASSALQGRSNQPQHF
TRBJ2-2 . . TRBV13 TGTGCCAGCAGCTTCAACAGGGGAGGCTACACCGGGGAGCTGTTTTTT CASSFNRGGYTGELFF
TRBJ1-3 . . TRBV5-4 TGTGCCAGCAGCTTTCAAGAGAGTGACACCATATATTTT CASSFQESDTIYF
TRBJ2-1 . TRBD1 TRBV29-1 TGCAGCGCAACGGACAGGGGTAATGAGCAGTTCTTC CSATDRGNEQFF
TRBJ1-5 . . TRBV5-4 TGTGCCAGCAGCAGCGGACCGGGCCAGGATCAGCCCCAGCATTTT CASSSGPGQDQPQHF
TRBJ2-2 few TRBD2 TRBV7-2 TGTGCCAGCAGTTTTAGCGGGGGGGCCCTTTCCACCGGGGAGCTGTTTTTT CASSFSGGALSTGELFF
TRBJ1-5 . . TRBV10-3 TGTGCCATCAGTGAGTCGGAGAGGGGCAATCAGCCCCAGCATTTT CAISESERGNQPQHF
TRBJ2-5 . . TRBV7-9 TGTGCCAGCAGCTTCGAGGCTTTGGAGACCCAGTACTTC CASSFEALETQYF
TRBJ2-3 . TRBD2 TRBV7-7 TGTGCTAGCAGCTTAAGGCTAGCGGGGGGGGAAGATACGCAGTATTTT CASSLRLAGGEDTQYF
TRBJ1-2 . . TRBV25-1 TGTGCCAGCAGTGAATACGGTCGGGTTGAGGGTGGCTACACCTTC CASSEYGRVEGGYTF
TRBJ1-4 . . TRBV29-1 TGCAGCGGGGGGGAAGCAACTAATGAAAAACTGTTTTTT CSGGEATNEKLFF
TRBJ2-7 . TRBD1 TRBV4-3 TGCGCCAGCAGCCAAGAGGGACAGGGGACCTACGAGCAGTACTTC CASSQEGQGTYEQYF
TRBJ2-7 . . TRBV11-2 TGTGCCAGCAGCTTAGATCGGGGTGAGCAGTACTTC CASSLDRGEQYF
TRBJ1-6 . . TRBV15 TGTGCCACCAGCAGAGTGGGGCCAAATTATAATTCACCCCTCCACTTT CATSRVGPNYNSPLHF
TRBJ1-2 . TRBD1 TRBV30 TGTGCCTGGAGGGGACAGGGGGTCTATGGCTACACCTTC CAWRGQGVYGYTF
TRBJ1-2 . TRBD1 TRBV4-1 TGCGCCAGCAGCCAAGACAGGGGGCTTAACTATGGCTACACCTTC CASSQDRGLNYGYTF
TRBJ2-7 . . TRBV20-1 TGCAGTGCTAGGGACTTCTACGAGCAGTACTTC CSARDFYEQYF
TRBJ1-3 . . TRBV5-6 TGTGCCAGCAGCTTGATGTCCCAGGGAACTGGAAACACCATATATTTT CASSLMSQGTGNTIYF
TRBJ2-5 few . TRBV2 TGTGCCAGCCGTTCGGAGACCCAGTACTTC CASRSETQYF
TRBJ2-3 . TRBD2 TRBV11-3 TGTGCCAGCAGCTCAGGACTAGCGCGGGGCACAGATACGCAGTATTTT CASSSGLARGTDTQYF
TRBJ1-4 . . TRBV30 TGTGCCTGGAGTCGGACGGAGGGAAAACTGTTTTTT CAWSRTEGKLFF
TRBJ2-6 . . TRBV9 TGTGCCAGCAGCTTAGGAGCCGGGGCCAACGTCCTGACTTTC CASSLGAGANVLTF
TRBJ2-1 once TRBD1 TRBV7-3 TGTGCCAGCAGCCAACCGGACAGGGCCGATGAGCAGTTCTTC CASSQPDRADEQFF
TRBJ1-6 . . TRBV9 TGTGCCAGCAGCGTAGAGGGAGGGAATTCACCCCTCCACTTT CASSVEGGNSPLHF
TRBJ1-2 . TRBD1 TRBV12-5 TGTGCTAGTGGTTTGGTACAGTCAGGGACAGGGGGCATTTATGGCTACACCTTC CASGLVQSGTGGIYGYTF
TRBJ1-2 . TRBD1 TRBV15 TGTGCCACCAGCCGGGACAGGGGTTGGGATGGCTACACCTTC CATSRDRGWDGYTF
TRBJ1-1 . TRBD1 TRBV11-2 TGTGCCAGCAGCTTATGGGGACAGGGCCAAGGCACTGAAGCTTTCTTT CASSLWGQGQGTEAFF
TRBJ1-2 . . TRBV5-8 TGTGCCAGCAGCTTCGACAGAAACTATGGCTACACCTTC CASSFDRNYGYTF
TRBJ2-2 . . TRBV7-2 TGTGCCAGCAGGAAGGGACAAAACACCGGGGAGCTGTTTTTT CASRKGQNTGELFF